This entry is about one T cell receptor beta chain. Its antigen is undetermined. The source of the sample is a study of cytomegalovirus exposure and HLA in healthy donors. Study-level results: By HLA locus, TCR association rates varied in a later analysis, with DRB1 showing the most and HLA-C the fewest. A later analysis reportedly identified an Asian-associated ancestry cluster as carrying fewer N-insertions than the approximately 730-donor mean.

It was with 60 Vbeta and 13 Jbeta primers that the PCR ran. Data came from immunoSEQ multiplex PCR; TCRdb stores just in-frame clones and leaves some out. The sample holds 90,000 to 120,000 clones. Germline V gene lookup returns CDR1 SGHTA and CDR2 FQGNSA. J was trimmed by 2 bases and V by 2 bases; bases with no gene match: 6. The CDR3 totals 16 residues. Material for sequencing was PBMCs. The receptor was derived from a man aged 45-65 years in good health and CMV-seronegative. This chain uses TRBV7-2 with TRBJ2-3; the match to TRBD2 covers 8 bases. In DNA, the CDR3 is TGTGCCAGCAGCTTACACCCAGCGGGGGTCACAGATACGCAGTATTTT. Translation: CASSLHPAGVTDTQYF.